The 8 T cell receptor beta chains reported below all come from one sample, sequenced in a study of T cell changes during pregnancy in multiple sclerosis. Profiling relied on immunoSEQ multiplex PCR, and the TCRdb table lists in-frame clones only, not all of them. The table includes about 42,000 clones, about 87% detected once. This material consisted of CD4+ T cells from peripheral blood mononuclear cells, taken in the second trimester of pregnancy. All receptors come from a female donor with multiple sclerosis, enrolled in a pregnancy study.

This clone was detected a few times. The V gene is TRBV7-3, the J gene TRBJ1-5; 7 nucleotides line up with TRBD1. The J segment lost 6 bases and the V segment lost 0 bases, leaving 5 bases of the junction unmatched. Germline assignment: CDR1 SGHTA and CDR2 FQGTGA. The CDR3 totals 15 residues. CDR3 in amino acids: CASSLTGGAGQPQHF. The CDR3 DNA sequence: TGTGCCAGCAGCTTAACAGGGGGCGCGGGTCAGCCCCAGCATTTT.

V gene TRBV6-4 combines with J gene TRBJ2-1; D perhaps matches TRBD2 (7 bases). V dropped 5 bases and J dropped 6 bases, with 20 bases sitting between them. CDR3 length: 16 residues. From germline, CDR1 is MRHNA and CDR2 SNTAGT. The chain's CDR3 is CASSRREGVLLNEQFF. In DNA form, the CDR3 reads TGTGCCAGCAGTCGAAGGGAGGGGGTTTTACTCAATGAGCAGTTCTTC.

This chain links TRBV28 with TRBJ2-7; the D is unclear. The length of the CDR3 is 15 residues. The germline V gene has CDR1 MDHEN and CDR2 SYDVKM. V was trimmed by 6 bases and J by 0 bases, leaving 15 bases between them. Written as DNA, the CDR3 is TGTGCCAGCAGCCCAATCGTCAGTTTCTCCTACGAGCAGTACTTC. Its translation is CASSPIVSFSYEQYF.

In its sample, this clone ranks as medium-sized. This rearrangement joins TRBV15 to TRBJ2-7; 9 bases are a match to TRBD2. V lost 1 base and J lost 7; bases outside the gene matches: 17. The CDR3 totals 18 residues. Germline V gives CDR1 LNHNV, CDR2 YYDKDF (reference sequence). The CDR3 spells CATSRVASGKSKREEQYF. In DNA, the CDR3 is TGTGCCACCAGCAGAGTTGCTAGCGGGAAGAGCAAACGGGAGGAGCAGTACTTC.

The V call is TRBV7-6, the J call TRBJ2-1, with 11 bases fitting TRBD2. Germline V lookup: CDR1 SGHVS, CDR2 FNYEAQ. This CDR3 spans 17 amino acids. J lost 1 base, V lost 2 bases, and 4 bases had no gene match. The CDR3 sequence: CASSLTSGSWSYNEQFF. The CDR3 DNA is TGTGCCAGCAGCTTAACTAGCGGGAGTTGGTCCTACAATGAGCAGTTCTTC.

V gene TRBV28 combines with J gene TRBJ1-1; 7 bases fit TRBD1. The J segment lost 11 bases and the V segment lost 7 bases, leaving 10 bases of the junction unmatched. CDR1 and CDR2 (germline): MDHEN, SYDVKM. The CDR3 loop spans 12 amino acids. This chain's CDR3 is CASILQGSVAFF. In nucleotides, the CDR3 is TGTGCCAGCATTCTACAGGGGTCTGTGGCTTTCTTT. Full variable domain (remainder filled in from reference TRBV28 and TRBJ1-1): DVKVTQSSRYLVKRTGEKVFLECVQDMDHENMFWYRQDPGLGLRLIYFSYDVKMKEKGDIPEGYSVSREKKERFSLILESASTNQTSMYLCASILQGSVAFFGQGTRLTVV.

V usage is TRBV28 and J usage is TRBJ2-3, with 8 bases lining up with TRBD1. CDR1 is MDHEN, CDR2 SYDVKM, per germline. The trim removed 1 base at V and 1 base at J, leaving 1 base unmatched. The CDR3 has 15 amino acids. The DNA for the CDR3 is TGTGCCAGCAGTTTATCGGGACAGGGCACAGATACGCAGTATTTT. Residues: CASSLSGQGTDTQYF.

The V call is TRBV25-1, the J call TRBJ2-2; possible D gene TRBD1, 5 bases. Trimming shortened V by 3 bases and J by 5 bases, and 10 bases separated the two germline ends. Germline CDR1 MGHDK, CDR2 SYGVNS. The CDR3 spans 14 residues. As DNA, the CDR3 is TGTGCCAGCAGTGATAGGAGACAGACCGGGGAGCTGTTTTTT. This codes for CASSDRRQTGELFF.